The present T cell receptor beta chain was sequenced within a study of tumor-infiltrating lymphocytes in primary liver carcinoma. Priming with a constant-region primer yielded TCR beta cDNA from about 480 ng total RNA. Three nested multiplex PCR rounds, a slightly modified ARM-PCR, produced the libraries for TCR beta. TRBV1-TRBV30 forward and Cbeta reverse primers drove the first two roughly 9-cycle rounds. In TCRdb, the multiplex PCR reads were re-called with MiXCR into one record per CDR3 protein. The table shows more than 45,000 distinct CDR3 sequences, with over 75% occurring only once. As for this clonotype: A junction end diverges from the germline sequence, so it may reflect a read error.

Extraction of RNA together with DNA used about 18-31 mg of unsorted bulk tissue. The CDR3 spans 13 residues. The V gene's germline CDR1 is SQVTM and CDR2 ANQGSEA. This clonotype was obtained from a man aged 35 to 55 with primary liver carcinoma and hepatitis B virus infection. The chain carries TRBV29-1 and TRBJ2-5; 8 bases fit TRBD1. Source material: liver tumor tissue from sampling region 5. The subset here: tumor region T5, tumor centre. The CDR3 sequence: CSAPPGQGETQYF. CDR3 nucleotide sequence: TGCAGCGCCCCACCAGGACAGGGAGAGACACAGTACTTC.